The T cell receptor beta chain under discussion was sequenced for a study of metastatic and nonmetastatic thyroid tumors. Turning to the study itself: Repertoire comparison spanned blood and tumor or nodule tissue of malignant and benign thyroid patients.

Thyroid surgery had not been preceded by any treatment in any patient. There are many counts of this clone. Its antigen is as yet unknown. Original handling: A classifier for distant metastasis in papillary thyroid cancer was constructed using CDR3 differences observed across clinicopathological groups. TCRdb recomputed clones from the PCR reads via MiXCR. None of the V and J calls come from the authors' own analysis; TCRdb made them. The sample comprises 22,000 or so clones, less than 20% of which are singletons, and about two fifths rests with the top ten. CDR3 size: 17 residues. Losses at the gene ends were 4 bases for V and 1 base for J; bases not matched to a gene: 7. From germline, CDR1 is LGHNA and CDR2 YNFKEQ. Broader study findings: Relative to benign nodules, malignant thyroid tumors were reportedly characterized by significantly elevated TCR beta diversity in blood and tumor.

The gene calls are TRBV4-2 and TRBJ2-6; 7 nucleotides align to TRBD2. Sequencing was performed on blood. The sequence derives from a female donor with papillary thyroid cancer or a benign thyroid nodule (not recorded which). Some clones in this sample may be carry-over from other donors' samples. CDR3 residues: CASSPWEGSSGANVLTF. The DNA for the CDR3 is TGTGCCAGCAGCCCGTGGGAGGGGTCATCTGGGGCCAACGTCCTGACTTTC.